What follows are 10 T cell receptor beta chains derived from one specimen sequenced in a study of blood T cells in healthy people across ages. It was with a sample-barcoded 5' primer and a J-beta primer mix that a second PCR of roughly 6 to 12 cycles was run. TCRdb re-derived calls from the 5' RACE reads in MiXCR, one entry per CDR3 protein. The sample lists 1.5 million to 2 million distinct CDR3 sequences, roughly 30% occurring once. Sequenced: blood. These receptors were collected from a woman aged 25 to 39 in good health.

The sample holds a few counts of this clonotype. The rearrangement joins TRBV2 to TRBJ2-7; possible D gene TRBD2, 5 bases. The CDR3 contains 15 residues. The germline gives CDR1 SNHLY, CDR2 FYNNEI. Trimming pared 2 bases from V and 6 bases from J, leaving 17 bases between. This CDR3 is CASSEKDWFTSEQYF. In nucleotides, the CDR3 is TGTGCCAGCAGTGAAAAGGACTGGTTCACCAGCGAGCAGTACTTC.

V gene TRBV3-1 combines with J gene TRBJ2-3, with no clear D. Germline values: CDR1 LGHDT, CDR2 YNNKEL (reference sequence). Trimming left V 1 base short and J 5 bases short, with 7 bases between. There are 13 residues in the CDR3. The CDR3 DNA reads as TGTGCCAGCAGCCAAGGGTCCGGAGATACGCAGTATTTT. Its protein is CASSQGSGDTQYF.

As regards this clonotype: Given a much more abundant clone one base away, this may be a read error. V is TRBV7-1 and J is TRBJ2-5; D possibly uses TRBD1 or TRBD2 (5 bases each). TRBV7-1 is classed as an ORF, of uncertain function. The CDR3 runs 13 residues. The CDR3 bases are TGTGCCAGCAGGTCCGGGACCGGAGAGGCCCAGTACTTC. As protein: CASRSGTGEAQYF.

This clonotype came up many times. DNA of the CDR3: TGTGCCAGCAGCGTACGGACAGGGGGGGACATTCAGTACTTC. Translating it yields CASSVRTGGDIQYF. J is TRBJ2-4 and V is TRBV7-9; 10 bases line up with TRBD1. The CDR3 runs to 14 residues. Germline CDR1 and CDR2: SEHNR and FQNEAQ (reference sequence). Germline trimming cut 5 bases from V and 8 bases from J; bases unmatched to any gene: 6. The variable domain in full, completed from reference TRBV7-9 and TRBJ2-4, reads DTGVSQNPRHKITKRGQNVTFRCDPISEHNRLYWYRQTLGQGPEFLTYFQNEAQLEKSRLLSDRFSAERPKGSFSTLEIQRTEQGDSAMYLCASSVRTGGDIQYFGAGTRLSVL.

CDR3 sequence: CASSQDALRGYTF. CDR3 nucleotides: TGCGCCAGCAGCCAAGATGCCCTTCGCGGCTACACCTTC. V gene TRBV4-3 combines with J gene TRBJ1-2; D gene uncertain. There are 13 residues in the CDR3. CDR1 is LGHNA, CDR2 YSLEER, per germline. V lost 0 bases to trimming and J lost 8 bases, with 10 bases between them.

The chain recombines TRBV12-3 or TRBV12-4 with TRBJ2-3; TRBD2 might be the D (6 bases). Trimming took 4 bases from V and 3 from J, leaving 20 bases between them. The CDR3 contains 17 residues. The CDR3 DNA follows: TGTGCCAGCAGTTACCCTCGCCGGCCGGGGAGGACAGATACGCAGTATTTT. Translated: CASSYPRRPGRTDTQYF.

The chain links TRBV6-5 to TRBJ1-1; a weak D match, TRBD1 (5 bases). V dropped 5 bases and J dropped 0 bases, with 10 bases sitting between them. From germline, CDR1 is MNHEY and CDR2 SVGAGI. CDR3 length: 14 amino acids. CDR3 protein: CASSNRKMNTEAFF. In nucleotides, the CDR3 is TGTGCCAGCAGTAACAGGAAAATGAACACTGAAGCTTTCTTT.

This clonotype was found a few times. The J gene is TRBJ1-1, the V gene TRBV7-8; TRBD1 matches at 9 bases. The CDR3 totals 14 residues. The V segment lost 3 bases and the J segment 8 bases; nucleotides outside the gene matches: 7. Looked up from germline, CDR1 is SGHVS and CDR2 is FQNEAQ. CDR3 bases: TGTGCCAGCAGCTTTAGGGACAGGGAGAGGGAAGCTTTCTTT. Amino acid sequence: CASSFRDREREAFF.

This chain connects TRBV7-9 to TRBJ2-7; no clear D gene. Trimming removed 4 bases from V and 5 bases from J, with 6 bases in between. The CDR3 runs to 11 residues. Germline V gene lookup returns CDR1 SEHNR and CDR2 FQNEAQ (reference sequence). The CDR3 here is CASSSKDEQYF. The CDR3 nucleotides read TGTGCCAGCAGCTCGAAAGACGAGCAGTACTTC.

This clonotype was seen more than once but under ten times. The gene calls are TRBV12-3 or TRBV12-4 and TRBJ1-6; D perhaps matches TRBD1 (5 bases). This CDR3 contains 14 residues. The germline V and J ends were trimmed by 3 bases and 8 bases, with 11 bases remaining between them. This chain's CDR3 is CASSLDGTDSPLHF. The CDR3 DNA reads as TGTGCCAGCAGTTTGGACGGGACGGATTCACCCCTCCACTTT.